The source of this TCR beta chain is a study of cytomegalovirus exposure and HLA in healthy donors. Study context: An earlier analysis found fewer than 140 million unique TCR beta sequences from about 190 million T cells. The study placed around 85% of its approximately 380 genotyped donors in the Caucasian-associated ancestry cluster.

Concerning this clone itself: Its antigen is not identified.

Study-wide findings and caveats: The study carried out a later analysis of TCR beta sequences. It associated some 17,000 of them with specific HLA alleles at a false discovery rate of 0.05.

The CDR3 has 16 residues. CDR1 is SGDLS, CDR2 YYNGEE, per germline. Trimming removed 0 bases at V and 8 bases at J, with 15 bases between. The PCR used 60 Vbeta and 13 Jbeta primers. Libraries were prepared by immunoSEQ multiplex PCR; TCRdb keeps only in-frame clonotypes and omits some of them. In the table there are about 160,000 clones, around four fifths of which are singletons. The chain uses TRBV9 and TRBJ1-6; D might be TRBD1 (5 bases). The origin of this receptor is a young man in good health and CMV-seronegative. Sequences were obtained from PBMCs. In nucleotides, the CDR3 is TGTGCCAGCAGCGTAGAGGGGACGGCGGGGGATTCACCCCTCCACTTT. Protein: CASSVEGTAGDSPLHF.